The rows below give T cell receptor beta chains drawn from one sample of a study of cytomegalovirus exposure and HLA in healthy donors. Clones were sequenced by immunoSEQ multiplex PCR, and TCRdb holds only the in-frame ones, with some missing. This table holds about 64,000 clones, less than 90% found once. The sequencing input was PBMCs. Every receptor here comes from a female donor in good health and CMV-seronegative. Both conserved end residues are part of each CDR3. D genes are given only for firm matches. Rows may omit the clone size; those that give it use once, few, many or a size class.

>TRBV7-2|TRBJ2-2|-|-
CASSLGGNTGELFF
TGTGCCAGCAGCTTAGGAGGGAACACCGGGGAGCTGTTTTTT
>TRBV6-6|TRBJ2-1|-|TRBD1
CASRDPGQVHNEQFF
TGTGCCAGCAGAGACCCGGGACAGGTCCACAATGAGCAGTTCTTC
>TRBV5-1|TRBJ2-7|few|-
CASSPESGYEQYF
TGCGCCAGCAGCCCGGAGTCGGGTTACGAGCAGTACTTC
>TRBV19|TRBJ2-7|once|TRBD1
CASRLTGSYEQYF
TGTGCCAGTAGACTGACAGGGTCCTACGAGCAGTACTTC
>TRBV5-1|TRBJ1-1|-|-
CASSLDRSFGTEAFF
TGCGCCAGCAGCTTGGACAGGTCGTTCGGCACTGAAGCTTTCTTT
>TRBV18|TRBJ2-2|-|TRBD1
CASSQPTGQSSNTGELFF
TGTGCCAGCTCACAGCCGACGGGACAGAGTTCGAACACCGGGGAGCTGTTTTTT
>TRBV6-5|TRBJ1-1|-|-
CASSYGQNTEAFF
TGTGCCAGCAGTTACGGGCAGAACACTGAAGCTTTCTTT
>TRBV5-4|TRBJ1-3|once|TRBD1
CASRATGTGGSGNTIYF
TGTGCCAGCAGAGCGACCGGGACAGGGGGCTCTGGAAACACCATATATTTT
>TRBV4-3|TRBJ2-7|few|-
CASSQEVTFFGEQYF
TGCGCCAGCAGCCAAGAAGTGACTTTCTTTGGGGAGCAGTACTTC
>TRBV9|TRBJ2-1|-|TRBD2
CASTQGGSEQFF
TGTGCCAGCACCCAGGGAGGGAGTGAGCAGTTCTTC
>TRBV30|TRBJ2-7|-|-
CAWSGGRGSGEQYF
TGTGCCTGGAGCGGGGGTCGTGGTTCGGGCGAGCAGTACTTC
>TRBV7-3|TRBJ1-1|-|-
CASSLTSRQGEAFF
TGTGCCAGCAGCTTAACTTCCCGCCAGGGAGAAGCTTTCTTT
>TRBV9|TRBJ2-5|-|TRBD1
CASSVAPQGARETQYF
TGTGCCAGCAGCGTAGCCCCCCAGGGGGCGCGGGAGACCCAGTACTTC
>TRBV7-9|TRBJ2-3|-|TRBD2
CASSSYLSGRATDTQYF
TGTGCCAGCAGCAGTTACCTTAGCGGGAGGGCGACAGATACGCAGTATTTT
>TRBV5-1|TRBJ2-7|-|-
CASSLDAGPYEQYF
TGCGCCAGCAGCTTGGATGCAGGTCCCTACGAGCAGTACTTC
>TRBV28|TRBJ2-7|-|-
CASTTLRGTENYEQYF
TGTGCCAGCACCACTCTCCGGGGGACAGAAAACTACGAGCAGTACTTC
>TRBV28|TRBJ2-1|-|-
CASRRRTDPKNEQFF
TGTGCCAGCAGGCGTCGGACAGACCCTAAGAATGAGCAGTTCTTC
>TRBV4-1|TRBJ2-7|-|-
CASSPPLGLEQYF
TGCGCCAGCAGCCCCCCCCTAGGTTTGGAACAGTACTTC
>TRBV15|TRBJ2-1|-|TRBD2
CATSILGTSGRNEQFF
TGTGCCACCAGCATACTCGGGACTAGCGGGAGAAATGAGCAGTTCTTC
>TRBV11-2|TRBJ1-3|-|-
CASSLAAGVDTIYF
TGTGCCAGCAGCTTAGCGGCAGGGGTTGACACCATATATTTT
>TRBV30|TRBJ1-2|-|-
CAGGGVGGYGYTF
TGTGCCGGCGGCGGTGTAGGCGGCTATGGCTACACCTTC
>TRBV19|TRBJ2-4|-|-
CASSIGQSKAKNSQYF
TGTGCCAGTAGTATAGGACAGTCCAAAGCCAAAAACAGTCAGTACTTC
>TRBV7-6|TRBJ1-5|-|-
CASSAGGTDQPQHF
TGTGCCAGCAGTGCCGGGGGGACCGATCAGCCCCAGCATTTT
>TRBV6-6|TRBJ1-6|-|TRBD1
CASSYPTGGDWSPLHF
TGTGCCAGCAGTTACCCGACAGGGGGCGATTGGTCACCCCTCCACTTT
>TRBV7-9|TRBJ1-5|-|-
CSSSLVGDQPQHF
TGTTCCAGCAGCTTAGTCGGGGATCAGCCCCAGCATTTT
>TRBV7-9|TRBJ1-5|-|TRBD1
CASSFGTGPYSNQPQHF
TGTGCCAGCAGCTTCGGGACAGGACCTTATAGCAATCAGCCCCAGCATTTT
>TRBV11-2|TRBJ2-5|-|TRBD2
CASTLTGLAARETQYF
TGTGCCAGCACCCTGACCGGACTAGCGGCGAGGGAGACCCAGTACTTC
>TRBV6-7|TRBJ1-1|-|TRBD1
CASSYRGLQGFTEAFF
TGTGCCAGCAGTTACCGGGGGTTACAGGGGTTCACTGAAGCTTTCTTT
>TRBV4-1|TRBJ2-7|-|-
CASSQVVRGRSYEQYF
TGCGCCAGCAGCCAAGTAGTAAGGGGTCGCTCCTACGAGCAGTACTTC
>TRBV30|TRBJ1-4|-|-
CAFDTNNEKLFF
TGTGCCTTTGACACGAATAATGAAAAACTGTTTTTT
>TRBV5-1|TRBJ1-4|-|-
CASSLGGVATNEKLFF
TGCGCCAGCAGCTTGGGGGGGGTTGCAACTAATGAAAAACTGTTTTTT
>TRBV19|TRBJ1-4|-|TRBD1
CASRDRAKSNEKLFF
TGTGCCAGTCGGGACAGGGCGAAATCTAATGAAAAACTGTTTTTT
>TRBV7-9|TRBJ2-5|-|-
CASSLVGEQYF
TGTGCCAGCAGCTTAGTTGGGGAGCAGTACTTC
>TRBV18|TRBJ1-6|-|TRBD1
CASSPSGQGNSPLHF
TGTGCCAGCTCACCCTCGGGACAGGGTAATTCACCCCTCCACTTT
>TRBV4-2|TRBJ2-1|-|-
CASSQQGGGDEQFF
TGTGCCAGCAGCCAACAAGGGGGGGGCGATGAGCAGTTCTTC
>TRBV7-2|TRBJ1-5|-|TRBD1
CASSPGQGGQPQHF
TGTGCCAGCAGCCCGGGACAGGGAGGCCAGCCCCAGCATTTT
>TRBV23-1|TRBJ1-6|few|TRBD1
CASSQFRDRATRRVGEPRSPLHF
TGCGCCAGCAGTCAGTTCCGGGACAGGGCGACTCGGAGGGTCGGTGAACCTCGATCACCCCTCCACTTT
>TRBV11-2|TRBJ2-7|-|TRBD2
CASSLVDQRGTPLLYEQYF
TGTGCCAGCAGCTTAGTAGATCAGCGGGGAACTCCTCTTCTCTACGAGCAGTACTTC
>TRBV11-2|TRBJ2-1|-|-
CASSGTGNEQFF
TGTGCCAGCAGCGGTACAGGCAATGAGCAGTTCTTC
>TRBV15|TRBJ2-7|-|TRBD2
CATSRDRGLAYEQYF
TGTGCCACCAGCAGAGATAGGGGACTAGCTTACGAGCAGTACTTC
>TRBV6-5|TRBJ1-4|-|-
CASSSAKGPEREKLFF
TGTGCCAGCAGTTCCGCAAAGGGGCCGGAGCGTGAAAAACTGTTTTTT
>TRBV18|TRBJ1-1|-|-
CASSPGRTTMNTEAFF
TGTGCCAGCTCACCGGGGAGGACTACCATGAACACTGAAGCTTTCTTT
>TRBV5-1|TRBJ2-7|-|-
CASSSGASYEQYF
TGCGCCAGCAGCTCAGGGGCCTCCTACGAGCAGTACTTC
>TRBV6-1|TRBJ2-7|once|-
CASSVQGGAYEQYF
TGTGCCAGCAGTGTACAGGGAGGGGCCTACGAGCAGTACTTC
>TRBV5-4|TRBJ1-1|once|-
CASSLRRGMNTEAFF
TGTGCCAGCAGCTTGCGGAGGGGAATGAACACTGAAGCTTTCTTT
>TRBV19|TRBJ2-1|-|TRBD1
CASSSRQGEFF
TGTGCCAGTAGTTCCAGACAGGGCGAGTTCTTC
>TRBV28|TRBJ2-5|-|TRBD2
CASSFGRGGVQETQYF
TGTGCCAGCAGTTTCGGGCGGGGAGGGGTCCAAGAGACCCAGTACTTC